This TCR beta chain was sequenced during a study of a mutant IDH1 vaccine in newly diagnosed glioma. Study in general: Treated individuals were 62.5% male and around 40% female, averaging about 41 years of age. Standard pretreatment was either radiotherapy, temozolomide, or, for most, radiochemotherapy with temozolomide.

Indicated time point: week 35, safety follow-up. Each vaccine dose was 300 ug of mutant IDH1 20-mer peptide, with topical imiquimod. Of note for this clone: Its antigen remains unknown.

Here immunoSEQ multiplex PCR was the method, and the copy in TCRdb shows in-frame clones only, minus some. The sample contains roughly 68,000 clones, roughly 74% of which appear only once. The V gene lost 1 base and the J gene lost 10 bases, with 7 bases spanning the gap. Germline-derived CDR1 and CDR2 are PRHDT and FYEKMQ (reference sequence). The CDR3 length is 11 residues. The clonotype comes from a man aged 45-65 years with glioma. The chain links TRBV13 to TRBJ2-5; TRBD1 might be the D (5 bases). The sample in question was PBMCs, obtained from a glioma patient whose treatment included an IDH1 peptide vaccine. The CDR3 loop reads CASSLEGDQYF. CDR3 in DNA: TGTGCCAGCAGCTTAGAAGGGGACCAGTACTTC.